This TCR beta chain was retrieved from a study of radiotherapy plus CTLA-4 blockade in lung cancer (dated by TCRdb to the late 2010s). Turning to the overall study: Among enrolled patients, 15% to 20% had an objective response and 31% reached disease control. General findings and caveats noted by the study authors: After treatment with radiotherapy and ipilimumab, TCR clones that came from tumors expanded in the peripheral blood. Early dynamic changes in blood T cell clones, together with increased serum interferon-beta after radiation, were reported as the strongest predictors of response.

There are 14 amino acids in the CDR3, from cysteine to phenylalanine inclusive. Kept here is only the CDR3 DNA, which spans 42 bases and is read in frame from base 1. At the junction V is shortened by 4 bases and J by 3 bases, with 13 bases in between. CDR1 and CDR2 are read off the germline V gene as SGHRS and YFSETQ. In this study, focal radiation therapy paired with CTLA-4 blockade (ipilimumab) was tested in patients who had chemo-refractory metastatic non-small-cell lung cancer. Library construction relied on the immunoSEQ multiplex PCR assay. TCRdb stores this immuneACCESS table with in-frame sequences only. Part of the clones is absent; in the studies checked, under half of the shortfall reflects unresolved V genes, and no reason is known for the rest. This sample has roughly 55,000 clones in its table, and less than 75% of those were observed once. Roughly 8.7% of the sample rests with the top ten.

Note on this clone: The specificity of this receptor is unknown. No qualities accompany the bases; no much larger clone lies one base away.

The rearrangement joined TRBV5-1 to TRBJ1-2, and the D gene may be TRBD1, 6 bases matching. The sample here was peripheral blood, taken from a patient treated with radiotherapy plus ipilimumab. The receptor's source is a human donor with non-small cell lung cancer whose response to radiotherapy plus ipilimumab could not be evaluated. The nucleotide sequence is given as TGCGCCAGCAGCCTAGGGGGTGAGGACTATGGCTACACCTTC. It encodes CASSLGGEDYGYTF.